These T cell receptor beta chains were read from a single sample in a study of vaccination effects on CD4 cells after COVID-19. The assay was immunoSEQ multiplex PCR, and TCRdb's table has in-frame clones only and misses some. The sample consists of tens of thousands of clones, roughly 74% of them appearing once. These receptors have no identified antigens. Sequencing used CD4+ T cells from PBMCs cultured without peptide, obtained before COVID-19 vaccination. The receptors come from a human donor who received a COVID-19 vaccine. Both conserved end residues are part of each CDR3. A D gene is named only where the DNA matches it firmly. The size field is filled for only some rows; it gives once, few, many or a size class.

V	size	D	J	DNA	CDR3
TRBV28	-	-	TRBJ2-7	TGTGCCAGCAGCCCGCCCCCCGCCTACGAGCAGTACTTC	CASSPPPAYEQYF
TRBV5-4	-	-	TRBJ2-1	TGTGCCAGCAGACCCAGGACCTCCTACAATGAGCAGTTCTTC	CASRPRTSYNEQFF
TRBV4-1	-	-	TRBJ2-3	TGCGCCAGCAGCCAGACAGGTAACACAGATACGCAGTATTTT	CASSQTGNTDTQYF
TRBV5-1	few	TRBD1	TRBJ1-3	TGCGCCAGCAGCTTGGAGGGGGCGCTTGGAAACACCATATATTTT	CASSLEGALGNTIYF
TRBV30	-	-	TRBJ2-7	TGTGCCTGGAGTGATGGGGGAGTACGGTCCTACGAGCAGTACTTC	CAWSDGGVRSYEQYF
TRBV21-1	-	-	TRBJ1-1	TGTGCCAGCAGCAAAGACCGGGACAGGGGGCCGACCACTGAAGCTTTCTTT	CASSKDRDRGPTTEAFF
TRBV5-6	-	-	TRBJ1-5	TGTGCCAGCAGCTTGGGTCGAGATCAGCCCCAGCATTTT	CASSLGRDQPQHF
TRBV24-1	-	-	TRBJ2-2	TGTGCCACCAGTGCAGGAAGCGGGCGGATCACCGGGGAGCTGTTTTTT	CATSAGSGRITGELFF
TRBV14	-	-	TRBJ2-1	TGTGCCAGCAGCCAAGACAGGGGTGGCTACAATGAGCAGTTCTTC	CASSQDRGGYNEQFF
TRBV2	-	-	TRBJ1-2	TGTGCCAGCACGGGTAACTATGGCTACACCTTC	CASTGNYGYTF
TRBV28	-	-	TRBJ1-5	TGTGCCAGCAGCTCGGGGCAGCCCCAGCATTTT	CASSSGQPQHF
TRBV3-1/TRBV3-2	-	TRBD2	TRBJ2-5	TGTGCCAGCAGCCAAACTAGCGGGCCTCAAGAGACCCAGTACTTC	CASSQTSGPQETQYF
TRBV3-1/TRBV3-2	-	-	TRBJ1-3	TGTGCCAGCAGCCAAGTTGGAAGGGGTATCGGAAACACCATATATTTT	CASSQVGRGIGNTIYF
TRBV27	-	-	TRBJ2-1	TGTGCCAGCAGTTTCTGGAGGGACAATGAGCAGTTCTTC	CASSFWRDNEQFF
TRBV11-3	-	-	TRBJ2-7	TGTGCCAGCAGCTTAGAGGCAGGACGTTACGAGCAGTACTTC	CASSLEAGRYEQYF
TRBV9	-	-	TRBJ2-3	TGTGCCAGCAGCCCTGGGGTAGCAGATACGCAGTATTTT	CASSPGVADTQYF
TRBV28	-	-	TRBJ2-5	TGTGCCAGCAGTTTGCAGGGGGGACAAGAGACCCAGTACTTC	CASSLQGGQETQYF
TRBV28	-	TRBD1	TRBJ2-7	TGTGCCAGCAGTTCCGGGACAGGGGTTGAGCAGTACTTC	CASSSGTGVEQYF
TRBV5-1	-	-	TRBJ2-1	TGCGCCAGCAGCTTGGATTGGGGCCCCGGAAATGAGCAGTTCTTC	CASSLDWGPGNEQFF
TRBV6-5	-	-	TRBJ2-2	TGTGCCAGCAGGGCGGGACTGGGAAACACCGGGGAGCTGTTTTTT	CASRAGLGNTGELFF
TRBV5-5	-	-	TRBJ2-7	TGTGCCAGCAGCTGGGGTTGGGGCAGTTCTGGTGAGCAGTACTTC	CASSWGWGSSGEQYF
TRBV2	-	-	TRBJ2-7	TGTGCCAGCAGTTTGGGGCTAGGTATCCACGAGCAGTACTTC	CASSLGLGIHEQYF
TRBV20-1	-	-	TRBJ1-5	TGCAGTGCTAGTAGGGATCGCAATCAGCCCCAGCATTTT	CSASRDRNQPQHF
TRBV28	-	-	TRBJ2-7	TGTGCCAGCAGCAACCCGTATTCGAACTCCTACGAGCAGTACTTC	CASSNPYSNSYEQYF
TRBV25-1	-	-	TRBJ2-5	TGTGCCAGCAGTGAACCGGGGTCGGGGGGCAAAGAGACCCAGTACTTC	CASSEPGSGGKETQYF
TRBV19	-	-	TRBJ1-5	TGTGCCAGTAGTACAGGGCGACAGCCCCAGCATTTT	CASSTGRQPQHF
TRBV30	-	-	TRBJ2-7	TGTGCCTGGAGGGCGCAGGGGTTCCCCCACTACGAGCAGTACTTC	CAWRAQGFPHYEQYF
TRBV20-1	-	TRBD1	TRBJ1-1	TGCAGTGCAAGTAGACAGGGAGGAAGGACTGAAGCTTTCTTT	CSASRQGGRTEAFF
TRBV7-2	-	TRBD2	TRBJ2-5	TGTGCCAGCAGCCGCGGAGCGGGGGGCAATGTGGAGACCCAGTACTTC	CASSRGAGGNVETQYF
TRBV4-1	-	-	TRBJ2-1	TGCGCCAGCAGCCAAGAAAGTGGAGCCCCTTTGGGAAATGAGCAGTTCTTC	CASSQESGAPLGNEQFF
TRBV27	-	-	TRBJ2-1	TGTGCCAGCAGATCGGGACGGAACAATGAGCAGTTCTTC	CASRSGRNNEQFF